This T cell receptor beta chain was captured by sequencing in a study of blood T cell repertoires in COVID-19. Study overall: Acute-phase and convalescent COVID-19 samples originated in the United States, Italy and Spain. T cells, B-cell-depleted T cells, or PBMCs provided the cDNA or gDNA that served as material.

Under the authors' procedure: Reference gene primer amplification in the assay estimated nucleated cell counts. The assay was immunoSEQ multiplex PCR, and TCRdb's table has in-frame clones only and misses some. That table supplies the V and J calls and clone size; D and trimming were determined from the DNA. This table holds around 40,000 clones, about 90% found once. There are 16 residues in the CDR3. The germline V gene encodes CDR1 SGHDT and CDR2 YYEEEE. Deletions cut 2 bases from V and 0 bases from J, with 12 bases between. The receptor was isolated from a human donor in a cohort sampled during active COVID-19. The chain joins TRBV5-6 to TRBJ2-1, with D perhaps matching TRBD2 (5 bases). Sequenced input: peripheral blood. CDR3 region: CASSLGLTNSYNEQFF. For the CDR3, the DNA is TGTGCCAGCAGCTTAGGACTCACTAACTCCTACAATGAGCAGTTCTTC.